Listed below are T cell receptor beta chains from one sample, sequenced in a study of control samples from healthy donors and cancer patients. Method: immunoSEQ multiplex PCR; TCRdb's copy keeps in-frame clones and lacks some. The sample has tens of thousands of clones, nearly 90% seen once. Sample: PBMCs. The receptors shown here come from a man aged 60 to 75 with colorectal cancer. Both conserved end residues are part of each CDR3. D genes are given only for firm matches. Expanded clones are given a class, and other clones once, few, many or no size at all.

size	V	D	J	DNA	CDR3
-	TRBV18	TRBD1	TRBJ1-1	TGTGCCAGCTCCCCACAGGGGGCTAACACTGAAGCTTTCTTT	CASSPQGANTEAFF
-	TRBV6-1	TRBD1	TRBJ2-1	TGTGCCAGCAGCCCAGGGGGCACCTACAATGAGCAGTTCTTC	CASSPGGTYNEQFF
-	TRBV6-5	-	TRBJ1-1	TGTGCCAGCAGCTACAGGCCCTATACCAACGAAGCTTTCTTT	CASSYRPYTNEAFF
-	TRBV2	-	TRBJ1-4	TGTGCCAGCAGTCACGGACCGGAACTGTTTTTT	CASSHGPELFF
-	TRBV19	-	TRBJ2-4	TGTGCCAGTACCCCCGACGGAGCCAAAAACATTCAGTACTTC	CASTPDGAKNIQYF
-	TRBV10-3	-	TRBJ1-1	TGTGCCATCAGTGGGACAGAGAACACTGAAGCTTTCTTT	CAISGTENTEAFF
-	TRBV27	TRBD2	TRBJ2-2	TGTGCCAGCAGTTGGGGACTAGCGGGGACGGGCGGGGAGCTGTTTTTT	CASSWGLAGTGGELFF
-	TRBV5-4	TRBD2	TRBJ2-7	TGTGCCAGCAGCTTGAGCGGGGTCGAGCAGTACTTC	CASSLSGVEQYF
-	TRBV11-2	-	TRBJ2-2	TGTGCCAGCAGCCAGCCTGACGCCACAGTCACCGGGGAGCTGTTTTTT	CASSQPDATVTGELFF
-	TRBV29-1	-	TRBJ2-3	TGCAGCGTTTGGGGCAGCACAGATACGCAGTATTTT	CSVWGSTDTQYF
-	TRBV13	-	TRBJ1-4	TGTGCCAGCAGCTTGAAGGGGAATGAAAAACTGTTTTTT	CASSLKGNEKLFF
-	TRBV10-2	TRBD1	TRBJ1-2	TGCGCCAGCAGTCGTCCCGACAGGGGGCTTGGCTACACCTTC	CASSRPDRGLGYTF
-	TRBV7-9	-	TRBJ1-5	TGTGCCAGCAGCACGGGTCAGGGAAGCAATCAGCCCCAGCATTTT	CASSTGQGSNQPQHF
once	TRBV6-5	TRBD1	TRBJ2-1	TGTGCCAGCACCCGGGACAGGGCGGATGAGCAGTTCTTC	CASTRDRADEQFF
-	TRBV7-2	-	TRBJ1-5	TGTGCCAGCAGCTTGTGGACTAGCAATCAGCCCCAGCATTTT	CASSLWTSNQPQHF
-	TRBV7-9	TRBD2	TRBJ2-7	TGTGCCAGCAGCCCCCGGACTAGCGTCAACGAGCAGTACTTC	CASSPRTSVNEQYF
-	TRBV7-2	-	TRBJ1-2	TGTGCCAGCAGCTGGCGGGGGGAGGGTGGCTACACCTTC	CASSWRGEGGYTF
once	TRBV6-2/TRBV6-3	TRBD2	TRBJ2-1	TGTGCCAGCAGTCCCTCAGGGCGGGGGGCCCATTACAATGAGCAGTTCTTC	CASSPSGRGAHYNEQFF
once	TRBV6-5	TRBD2	TRBJ2-5	TGTGCCAGCAGTTACGTCGGGACTAGCGGGGGGGGGACCCAGTACTTC	CASSYVGTSGGGTQYF
-	TRBV5-4	-	TRBJ2-2	TGTGCCAGCAGCTTGCTACACACGAACACCGGGGAGCTGTTTTTT	CASSLLHTNTGELFF
once	TRBV3-1/TRBV3-2	TRBD1	TRBJ2-6	TGTGCCAGCAGCCAAGGACAGGGGGCTTATGGGGCCAACGTCCTGACTTTC	CASSQGQGAYGANVLTF
-	TRBV3-1/TRBV3-2	-	TRBJ2-3	TGTGCCAGCAGCCAAGACTACTCGGCGCAGTATTTT	CASSQDYSAQYF
-	TRBV19	-	TRBJ1-3	TGTGCCAGTAGTATCAAGGGATTTATTGGAAACACCATATATTTT	CASSIKGFIGNTIYF
-	TRBV5-1	TRBD2	TRBJ2-7	TGCGCCAGCAGCCCACCCCTAGCGGGGGGTTACGAGCAGTACTTC	CASSPPLAGGYEQYF
-	TRBV30	-	TRBJ2-3	TGTGCCTGGAGTGTAGGGGGAATCACAGATACGCAGTATTTT	CAWSVGGITDTQYF
once	TRBV19	-	TRBJ1-5	TGTGCCAGTAGTGGCAATAGGGTCGGCAATCAGCCCCAGCATTTT	CASSGNRVGNQPQHF
-	TRBV18	TRBD2	TRBJ2-1	TGTGCCAGCTCACCGCTAGCGGGGTACTACAATGAGCAGTTCTTC	CASSPLAGYYNEQFF
once	TRBV7-9	-	TRBJ1-3	TGTGCCAGCAGCTTACTGGCGGGGGCTGGTGGAAACACCATATATTTT	CASSLLAGAGGNTIYF
-	TRBV27	TRBD1	TRBJ1-2	TGTGCCAGCAGTTTTAGAGGGGGCCACTATGGCTACACCTTC	CASSFRGGHYGYTF
once	TRBV5-4	-	TRBJ2-5	TGTGCCAGCAGCTTGGGCGGGTTTACAGAGACCCAGTACTTC	CASSLGGFTETQYF
-	TRBV18	TRBD2	TRBJ2-4	TGTGCCAGCTCACCGTCGGCGGGGGTGGCGGACATTCAGTACTTC	CASSPSAGVADIQYF
-	TRBV3-1/TRBV3-2	TRBD2	TRBJ2-1	TGTGCCAGCAGCCAAGCCTCCGTACTAGCGCCCTCCCTCAATGAGCAGTTCTTC	CASSQASVLAPSLNEQFF
once	TRBV9	-	TRBJ1-3	TGTGCCAGCAGCGTAGCCCCTGGAAACACCATATATTTT	CASSVAPGNTIYF
few	TRBV13	TRBD1	TRBJ2-1	TGTGCCAGCAGCGTGCCCGGGACAGGGAGCGGCAATGAGCAGTTCTTC	CASSVPGTGSGNEQFF
-	TRBV2	-	TRBJ1-5	TGTGCCACCAAAGACGGAAATCAGCCCCAGCATTTT	CATKDGNQPQHF
-	TRBV25-1	-	TRBJ1-4	TGTGCCAGCTGGGGGGGCGGGCACCCTGCAACTAATGAAAAACTGTTTTTT	CASWGGGHPATNEKLFF
-	TRBV2	-	TRBJ1-2	TGTGCCAGCAGCGGAATGACCTCAGTTTGGGGCGCCGGGTATGGCTACACCTTC	CASSGMTSVWGAGYGYTF